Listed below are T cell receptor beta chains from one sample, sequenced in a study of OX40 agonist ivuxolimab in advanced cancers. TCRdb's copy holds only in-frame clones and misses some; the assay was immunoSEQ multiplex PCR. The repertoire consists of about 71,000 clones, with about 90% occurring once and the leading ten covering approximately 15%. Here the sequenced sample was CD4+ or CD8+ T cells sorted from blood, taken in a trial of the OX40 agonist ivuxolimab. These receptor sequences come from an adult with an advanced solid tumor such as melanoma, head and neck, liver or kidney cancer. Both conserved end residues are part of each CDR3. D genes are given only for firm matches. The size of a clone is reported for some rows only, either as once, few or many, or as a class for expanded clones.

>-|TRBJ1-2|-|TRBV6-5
CASRSYQYGYTF
TGTGCCAGCAGGAGTTACCAATATGGCTACACCTTC
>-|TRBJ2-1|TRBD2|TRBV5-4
CASSERENYYNEQFF
TGTGCCAGCAGCGAGCGGGAAAACTACTACAATGAGCAGTTCTTC
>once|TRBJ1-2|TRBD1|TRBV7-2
CASSFPGQGTYGYTF
TGTGCCAGCAGCTTCCCGGGACAGGGCACCTATGGCTACACCTTC
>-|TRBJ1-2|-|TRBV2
CASSEASAAYYGYTF
TGTGCCAGCAGTGAAGCTTCGGCAGCGTACTATGGCTACACCTTC
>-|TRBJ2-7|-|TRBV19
CASSIGSSYEQYF
TGTGCCAGTAGTATCGGCAGCTCCTACGAGCAGTACTTC
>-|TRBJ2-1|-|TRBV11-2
CASSLEWRSSYNEQFF
TGTGCCAGCAGCCTAGAATGGAGGAGCTCCTACAATGAGCAGTTCTTC
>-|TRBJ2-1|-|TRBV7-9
CASSLVLTDAAEQFF
TGTGCCAGCAGCTTAGTACTAACCGACGCGGCGGAGCAGTTCTTC
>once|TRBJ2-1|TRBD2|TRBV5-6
CASSSGLAYNEQFF
TGTGCCAGCAGCTCGGGACTAGCCTACAATGAGCAGTTCTTC
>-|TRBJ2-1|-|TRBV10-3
CAISGSPGPKGDEQFF
TGTGCCATCAGTGGGAGTCCCGGGCCAAAGGGGGATGAGCAGTTCTTC
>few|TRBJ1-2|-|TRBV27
CAAGVGGYTF
TGTGCGGCCGGGGTGGGTGGCTACACCTTC
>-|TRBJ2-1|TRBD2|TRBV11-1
CASSLAPGGSYNEQFF
TGTGCCAGCAGCTTAGCGCCGGGGGGCTCCTACAATGAGCAGTTCTTC
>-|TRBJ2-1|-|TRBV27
CASSLSGVRYNEQFF
TGTGCCAGCAGTTTATCGGGTGTACGGTACAATGAGCAGTTCTTC
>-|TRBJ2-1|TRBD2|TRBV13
CASQSSTSGSRNEQFF
TGTGCCAGCCAGAGTTCCACTAGCGGGTCGAGAAATGAGCAGTTCTTC
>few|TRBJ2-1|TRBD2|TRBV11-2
CASSLDLGTRDPNEQFF
TGTGCCAGCAGCTTAGATTTGGGGACTAGGGACCCCAATGAGCAGTTCTTC
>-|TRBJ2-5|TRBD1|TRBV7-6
CASSSDRPQETQYF
TGTGCCAGCAGCTCGGACAGGCCCCAAGAGACCCAGTACTTC
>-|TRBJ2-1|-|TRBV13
CASSPSLGGVLSHEQFF
TGTGCCAGCAGCCCTAGTCTCGGGGGCGTTTTGTCGCATGAGCAGTTCTTC
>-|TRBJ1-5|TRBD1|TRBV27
CASSITGGDQPQHF
TGTGCCAGCAGTATCACAGGGGGCGATCAGCCCCAGCATTTT
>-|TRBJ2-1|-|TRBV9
CASSSSDGYNEQFF
TGTGCCAGCAGTTCTAGTGACGGTTACAATGAGCAGTTCTTC
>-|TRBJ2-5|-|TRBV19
CASSIFAAREQGWETQYF
TGTGCCAGTAGTATCTTTGCGGCTAGAGAGCAAGGTTGGGAGACCCAGTACTTC
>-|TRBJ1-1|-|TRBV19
CASSIGQGLHEAFF
TGTGCCAGTAGTATTGGCCAGGGCCTCCATGAAGCTTTCTTT
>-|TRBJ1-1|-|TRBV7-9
CASSFARQKEAFF
TGTGCCAGCAGCTTTGCACGGCAGAAGGAAGCTTTCTTT
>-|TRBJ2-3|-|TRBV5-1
CASSLGDLTDTQYF
TGCGCCAGCAGCTTGGGGGATCTCACAGATACGCAGTATTTT